This passage covers 3 T cell receptor beta chains from one sample sequenced in a study of T cells in Graves' hyperthyroidism and ophthalmopathy. RNA transcripts served as the template for amplifying TCR beta CDR3 regions. HTBI primers drove first-round RT-PCR of the TCR CDR3. MiXCR was run by TCRdb on the multiplex PCR reads, yielding one entry per CDR3 protein. Of roughly 110,000 distinct CDR3 sequences listed, 15% to 20% were seen once; the top ten hold around 44%. Sequencing was performed on blood. The receptors were sampled from a woman aged 45-60 years with Graves' hyperthyroidism.

The table lists this clonotype with many counts. V is TRBV7-9 and J is TRBJ2-3; 7 bases fit TRBD2. The length of the CDR3 is 16 residues. The trim removed 2 bases at V and 3 bases at J, leaving 8 bases unmatched. The germline gives CDR1 SEHNR, CDR2 FQNEAQ (reference sequence). The CDR3 loop reads CASSLLVGGPTDTQYF. In DNA form, the CDR3 reads TGTGCCAGCAGCTTACTCGTGGGAGGGCCGACAGATACGCAGTATTTT.

This clonotype was detected ten times or more. The chain links TRBV7-9 to TRBJ2-7; either TRBD1 or TRBD2 may fit D (5 bases each). This CDR3 contains 15 residues. Deletions cut 5 bases from V and 1 base from J, with 15 bases between. Germline CDR1 reads SEHNR; CDR2 reads FQNEAQ (reference sequence). The CDR3 here is CASSNRDGRSYEQYV. In DNA, the CDR3 is TGTGCCAGCAGCAACCGGGACGGTAGATCCTACGAGCAGTACGTC.

In its sample, this clonotype was seen many times. The chain combines TRBV18 with TRBJ2-3; D ambiguous. V was shortened by 3 bases and J by 6 bases, with 10 bases between the two germline ends. The CDR3 is 13 residues long. Germline V gives CDR1 KGHSH, CDR2 LQKENI. The CDR3 loop is CASSPLGPDTQYF. In nucleotides, the CDR3 is TGTGCCAGCTCACCGCTCGGGCCCGATACGCAGTATTTT.